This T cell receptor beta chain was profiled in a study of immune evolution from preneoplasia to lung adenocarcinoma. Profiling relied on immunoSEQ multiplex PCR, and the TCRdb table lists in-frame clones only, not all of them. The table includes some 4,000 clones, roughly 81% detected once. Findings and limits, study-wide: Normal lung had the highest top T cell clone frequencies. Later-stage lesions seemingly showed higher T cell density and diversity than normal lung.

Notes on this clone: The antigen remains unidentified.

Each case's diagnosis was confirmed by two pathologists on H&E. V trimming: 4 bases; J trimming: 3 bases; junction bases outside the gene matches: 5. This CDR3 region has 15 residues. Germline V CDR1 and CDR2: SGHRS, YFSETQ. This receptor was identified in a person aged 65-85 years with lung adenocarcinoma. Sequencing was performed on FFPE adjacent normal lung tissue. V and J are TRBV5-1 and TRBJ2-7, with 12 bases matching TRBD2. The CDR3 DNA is TGCGCCAGCAGCGAGACTAGCGGGAGTAACTACGAGCAGTACTTC. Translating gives CASSETSGSNYEQYF.